Below, 27 T cell receptor beta chains from the same sample are listed, as sequenced in a study of early stage breast cancer tumors. The protocol was immunoSEQ multiplex PCR, while the TCRdb copy is restricted to in-frame clones and leaves out a portion. Here the sample spans tens of thousands of clones, 50% to 75% being singletons. The specimen was breast tumor tissue. These receptors all come from a person in their fifties with breast cancer.

V is TRBV5-6 and J is TRBJ2-7; unclear D gene. Trimming shortened V by 5 bases and J by 6 bases, and 12 bases separated the two germline ends. This CDR3 is built from 12 residues. CDR1 and CDR2 (germline): SGHDT, YYEEEE. CDR3 loop: CASSYGKREQYF. The CDR3 nucleotides are TGTGCCAGCAGTTATGGGAAGCGCGAGCAGTACTTC.

The V gene is TRBV13, the J gene TRBJ2-7; 8 bases line up with TRBD2. The germline V gene encodes CDR1 PRHDT and CDR2 FYEKMQ (reference sequence). The CDR3 runs 14 residues. With 4 bases clipped from V and 3 bases from J, the junction kept 5 bases outside the gene matches. The CDR3 region is CASSSAGADYEQYF. The CDR3 nucleotides are TGTGCCAGCAGCTCAGCGGGGGCCGACTACGAGCAGTACTTC.

This rearrangement joins TRBV11-2 to TRBJ2-7; the D gene could be TRBD1 or TRBD2 (5 bases each). Trimming removed 5 bases from V and 4 bases from J, with 18 bases in between. Germline V gene data show CDR1 as SGHAT and CDR2 as FQNNGV. This CDR3 contains 15 residues. CDR3 region: CASSLSRVEGYEQYF. As DNA, the CDR3 is TGTGCCAGCAGCCTGAGCCGGGTCGAGGGGTACGAGCAGTACTTC.

This chain joins TRBV18 and TRBJ1-1; the match to TRBD1 covers 8 bases. CDR1 KGHSH and CDR2 LQKENI come from the germline V gene. Trimming removed 3 bases from V and 11 bases from J; junction bases left unmatched: 14. The CDR3 has 15 residues. CDR3 coding DNA: TGTGCCAGCTCACCGCCGGACAGGGCCTCCTATAGGGCTTTCTTT. Its translation: CASSPPDRASYRAFF.

V gene TRBV4-1 combines with J gene TRBJ1-4, with no clear D. V shed 3 bases and J shed 8 bases, with 16 bases lying between them. Germline V gives CDR1 MGHRA, CDR2 YSYEKL. CDR3 size: 15 residues. The CDR3: CASSHPGEVGEKLFF. The CDR3 DNA follows: TGCGCCAGCAGCCATCCCGGGGAGGTAGGAGAAAAACTGTTTTTT.

This clone was found a few times. The chain's CDR3 is CASSSYGTDLNIQYF. CDR3 nucleotides: TGTGCCAGCAGCTCTTACGGGACAGACTTAAACATTCAGTACTTC. V and J are TRBV7-9 and TRBJ2-4; 7 nucleotides align to TRBD1. The V gene end was trimmed by 4 bases and the J gene end by 6 bases; junction bases not matched to a gene: 9. Germline V lookup: CDR1 SEHNR, CDR2 FQNEAQ (reference sequence). The CDR3 contains 15 residues.

This chain connects TRBV11-3 to TRBJ2-7; 8 bases are shared with TRBD1. V lost 1 base and J lost 2; bases outside the gene matches: 10. There are 17 residues in the CDR3. The germline V gene has CDR1 SGHNT and CDR2 YENEEA. Here the CDR3 DNA reads TGTGCCAGCAGCTTAGCGCTTACAGGGGGACGCACCTACGAGCAGTACTTC. This codes for CASSLALTGGRTYEQYF.

The gene calls are TRBV9 and TRBJ2-3; 7 bases agree with TRBD2. This CDR3 has 15 residues. The V gene's germline CDR1 is SGDLS and CDR2 YYNGEE. The trim removed 1 base at V and 2 bases at J, leaving 4 bases unmatched. The CDR3 here is CASSVSSGTTDTQYF. The CDR3 coding sequence is TGTGCCAGCAGCGTATCAAGCGGGACCACAGATACGCAGTATTTT. The complete variable domain, with remaining parts taken from reference TRBV9 and TRBJ2-3, reads DSGVTQTPKHLITATGQRVTLRCSPRSGDLSVYWYQQSLDQGLQFLIQYYNGEERAKGNILERFSAQQFPDLHSELNLSSLELGDSALYFCASSVSSGTTDTQYFGPGTRLTVL.

The chain combines TRBV4-2 with TRBJ2-3; 13 bases map to TRBD2. Germline CDR1 reads LGHNA; CDR2 reads YNFKEQ. Trimming took 5 bases from V and 3 from J; bases not matched to a gene: 5. The CDR3 contains 16 residues. CDR3 sequence (DNA): TGTGCCAGCAGCGCAGAACTAGCGGGAGGGACAGATACGCAGTATTTT. Translated: CASSAELAGGTDTQYF.

The rearrangement links TRBV6-6 to TRBJ1-5; unclear D gene. The V end was cut by 5 bases, the J end by 0 bases, with 11 bases between. The CDR3 runs to 15 residues. Per the germline V gene, CDR1 is MNHNY and CDR2 is SVGAGI (reference sequence). The chain's CDR3 is CASSTRMNSNQPQHF. The CDR3 DNA is TGTGCCAGCAGTACCCGAATGAATAGCAATCAGCCCCAGCATTTT.

The chain employs TRBV6-6 and TRBJ1-5; D unclear. Germline V gene data show CDR1 as MNHNY and CDR2 as SVGAGI (reference sequence). V dropped 6 bases and J dropped 3 bases, with 9 bases sitting between them. The CDR3 contains 13 residues. CDR3 amino acids: CASRASPNQPQHF. The CDR3 DNA reads as TGTGCCAGCAGGGCCTCTCCCAATCAGCCCCAGCATTTT.

The chain recombines TRBV6-4 with TRBJ2-3; the match to TRBD2 covers 12 bases. This CDR3 is 15 amino acids long. V lost 6 bases and J lost 4; bases outside the gene matches: 5. Germline values: CDR1 MRHNA, CDR2 SNTAGT. CDR3: CASSATSGSSDTQYF. The CDR3 DNA reads TGTGCCAGCAGCGCGACTAGCGGGAGCTCAGATACGCAGTATTTT.

The gene calls are TRBV6-6 and TRBJ2-7, with unresolved D. This CDR3 has 14 residues. Germline V gives CDR1 MNHNY, CDR2 SVGAGI (reference sequence). V was pared by 6 bases and J by 4 bases, with 16 bases between. CDR3 residues: CASSPRATLYEQYF. Here the CDR3 DNA reads TGTGCCAGCAGCCCTAGGGCAACCTTGTACGAGCAGTACTTC.

The CDR3 region has the DNA TGTGCCAGCAGTGATTGGCGAGGAACAGATACGCAGTATTTT. Translation gives CASSDWRGTDTQYF. The chain employs TRBV2 and TRBJ2-3, with D uncertain. This CDR3 is built from 14 residues. Germline V gene lookup returns CDR1 SNHLY and CDR2 FYNNEI. V lost 3 bases, J lost 3 bases, and 10 bases lay in between.

This clone turned up a few times. The chain joins TRBV6-1 to TRBJ2-7; 7 bases agree with TRBD1. After removal of 6 bases from V and 4 bases from J, the junction contained 6 bases not matched to a gene. Germline CDR1 MNHNS, CDR2 SASEGT. The CDR3 covers 13 residues. CDR3 region: CASSGQDWYEQYF. The CDR3 DNA sequence: TGTGCCAGCAGCGGACAGGACTGGTACGAGCAGTACTTC.

This clone was counted only a few times. The rearrangement joins TRBV1 to TRBJ2-3; no check of the table's D call, TRBD1, against the DNA was made. TRBV1 is a pseudogene locus. CDR3 size: 15 residues. In DNA form, the CDR3 reads TGCACCAGCAGTCGCAATAACAGGCGTACAGATACGCAGTATTTT. Protein product: CTSSRNNRRTDTQYF.

The chain has TRBV11-2 and TRBJ2-3, with unresolved D. With 2 bases removed from V and 1 base from J, the gap between germline ends came to 10 bases. The CDR3 runs 15 residues. Germline V lookup: CDR1 SGHAT, CDR2 FQNNGV. CDR3 nucleotides: TGTGCCAGCAGCTTACGAGGTCAGGGCACAGATACGCAGTATTTT. Translation gives CASSLRGQGTDTQYF.

This clone was seen only once. The CDR3 DNA sequence: TGTGCCAGCTCATCCGCGGGTGCAACTAATGAAAAACTGTTTTTT. Its protein is CASSSAGATNEKLFF. The chain employs TRBV18 and TRBJ1-4; D gene uncertain. CDR3 size: 15 residues. Per germline, CDR1 KGHSH and CDR2 LQKENI. V was shortened by 5 bases and J by 0 bases, with 10 bases between the two germline ends.

V is TRBV13 and J is TRBJ2-3; D call uncertain. The CDR3 covers 14 residues. CDR1 and CDR2 (germline): PRHDT, FYEKMQ (reference sequence). V dropped 5 bases and J dropped 2 bases, with 11 bases sitting between them. The CDR3 DNA reads as TGTGCCAGCAGCCTTAGAGGCCTCACAGATACGCAGTATTTT. As protein: CASSLRGLTDTQYF.

The V and J genes are TRBV7-2 and TRBJ2-7; 10 nucleotides line up with TRBD1. The length of the CDR3 is 15 residues. From germline, CDR1 is SGHTA and CDR2 FQGNSA. The V segment lost 0 bases and the J segment 5 bases; nucleotides outside the gene matches: 4. DNA for the CDR3: TGTGCCAGCAGCTTAGCCGGGACAGGGGTTGACGAGCAGTACTTC. Its protein product is CASSLAGTGVDEQYF. Based on the CDR3 plus reference TRBV7-2 and TRBJ2-7, the full variable domain is GAGVSQSPSNKVTEKGKDVELRCDPISGHTALYWYRQSLGQGLEFLIYFQGNSAPDKSGLPSDRFSAERTGGSVSTLTIQRTQQEDSAVYLCASSLAGTGVDEQYFGPGTRLTVT.

The chain uses TRBV19 and TRBJ1-4, with 7 bases aligning to TRBD1. With 3 bases clipped from V and 5 bases from J, the junction kept 9 bases outside the gene matches. Per the germline V gene, CDR1 is LNHDA and CDR2 is SQIVND (reference sequence). This CDR3 is built from 16 residues. The CDR3 DNA reads TGTGCCAGTAGTATTATAGGGGACAGAGCCAATGAAAAACTGTTTTTT. Its translation: CASSIIGDRANEKLFF.

The chain couples TRBV5-1 to TRBJ1-3; 10 bases map to TRBD1. The CDR3 length is 19 residues. Losses at the gene ends were 1 base for V and 1 base for J; bases not matched to a gene: 11. Germline CDR1 and CDR2: SGHRS and YFSETQ. In DNA, the CDR3 is TGCGCCAGCAGCTTGTCTGGACAGGGGGGCAGGTTATCTGGAAACACCATATATTTT. Protein: CASSLSGQGGRLSGNTIYF.

This chain connects TRBV2 to TRBJ2-7, with TRBD2 matching 16 bases. The ends lost 6 bases at V and 5 bases at J; junction bases unmatched: 10. Germline CDR1 is SNHLY and CDR2 is FYNNEI. This CDR3 comprises 17 residues. The CDR3 DNA reads as TGTGCCAGCAGAACGGGACTAGCGGGAGGGCCCAGGGACGAGCAGTACTTC. It specifies CASRTGLAGGPRDEQYF.

The chain joins TRBV7-9 to TRBJ2-7; D not resolved. Germline CDR1 reads SEHNR; CDR2 reads FQNEAQ (reference sequence). CDR3 length: 15 amino acids. V lost 6 bases and J 0 bases, leaving 15 bases between the germline ends. The CDR3 here is CASRPGWQNSYEQYF. CDR3 DNA: TGTGCCAGCAGACCCGGGTGGCAAAACTCCTACGAGCAGTACTTC.

The CDR3 DNA is TGTGCCAGCACCAGGGAGGGCGAAAACATTCAGTACTTC. Residues: CASTREGENIQYF. The chain uses TRBV9 and TRBJ2-4; the match to TRBD2 covers 7 bases. Germline trimming cut 6 bases from V and 5 bases from J; bases unmatched to any gene: 5. Germline assignment: CDR1 SGDLS and CDR2 YYNGEE. The CDR3 covers 13 residues.

The chain recombines TRBV11-3 with TRBJ2-3, with 7 bases lining up with TRBD1. J gave up 0 bases and V 5 bases, and 5 bases lay outside the gene matches. CDR1 SGHNT and CDR2 YENEEA come from the germline V gene. This CDR3 comprises 15 residues. The CDR3 loop is CASSPGQASTDTQYF. Written as DNA, the CDR3 is TGTGCCAGCAGCCCTGGACAGGCGAGCACAGATACGCAGTATTTT.

The chain carries TRBV25-1 and TRBJ2-1; D is undetermined. This CDR3 contains 11 residues. Germline CDR1 MGHDK, CDR2 SYGVNS. The V gene lost 4 bases and the J gene lost 6 bases, with 4 bases spanning the gap. CDR3 nucleotide sequence: TGTGCCAGCAGTGGGCTCAATGAGCAGTTCTTC. Protein sequence: CASSGLNEQFF.